This T cell receptor beta chain was recovered during a study of response to subunit inactivated influenza vaccine. This CDR3 is 14 amino acids long. The germline gives CDR1 SEHNR, CDR2 FQNEAQ (reference sequence). With 2 bases removed from V and 5 bases from J, the gap between germline ends came to 11 bases. TCRdb itself ran the RT-PCR reads through MiXCR, one entry per CDR3 protein. The sample lists approximately 500,000 distinct CDR3 sequences, 20% to 25% seen once, with 2.5% to 3.5% in the top ten. In addition, the sample was reused for a study of T cells expressing NK-cell markers. Per that study: TCR beta cDNA was made by 5'RACE template switching with UMIs. Seven HCMV-seropositive donors and one seronegative donor made up the eight sequenced donors. Only alpha-beta TCR T cells were sorted in several experiments, using an anti-gamma-delta TCR antibody. In roughly six donors, dominant CD3+CD56+NKG2C+ clonotypes ranked among the top 10 CD8+ clonotypes. Also leading the CD3+CD56-NKG2C+ fraction in several donors were these clonotypes.

This specimen consisted of CD4+ T cells sorted from PBMCs, obtained less than 13 days after vaccination. The V and J genes are TRBV7-9 and TRBJ2-3, with no clear D. The sequence was obtained from a man aged 45-60 years who received an inactivated influenza vaccine. Here the CDR3 DNA reads TGTGCCAGCAGCTTAAGCCTGACCGGAGATACGCAGTATTTT. The encoded protein is CASSLSLTGDTQYF.